Sequencing of this TCR beta chain was carried out in a study of control samples from healthy donors and cancer patients. Using immunoSEQ multiplex PCR, the repertoire was profiled, and TCRdb retains in-frame clones only, with some absent. The table shows around 200,000 clones, with 85% to 95% occurring only once. This CDR3 is 15 amino acids long. Germline values: CDR1 MDHEN, CDR2 SYDVKM. Trimming cost V 6 bases and J 6 bases; bases outside gene matches: 8. The receptor was isolated from a man aged 45-65 years in good health. Sequencing input: blood. V gene TRBV28 combines with J gene TRBJ1-5, with 10 bases aligning to TRBD1. DNA of the CDR3: TGTGCCAGCAGGCCGGGACAGGGGAGGAGTCAGCCCCAGCATTTT. This codes for CASRPGQGRSQPQHF.